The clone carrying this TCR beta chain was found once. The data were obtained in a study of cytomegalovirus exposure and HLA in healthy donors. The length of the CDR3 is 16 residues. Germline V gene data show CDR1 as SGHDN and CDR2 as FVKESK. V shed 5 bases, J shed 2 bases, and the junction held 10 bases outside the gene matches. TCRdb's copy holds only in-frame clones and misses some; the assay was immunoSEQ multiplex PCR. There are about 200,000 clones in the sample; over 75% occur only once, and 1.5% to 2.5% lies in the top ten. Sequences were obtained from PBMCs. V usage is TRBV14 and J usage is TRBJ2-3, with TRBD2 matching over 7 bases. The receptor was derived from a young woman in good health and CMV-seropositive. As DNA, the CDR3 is TGTGCCAGCAGCTCCCGGGGCGGGAGTATCACAGATACGCAGTATTTT. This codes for CASSSRGGSITDTQYF.